This T cell receptor (beta chain) emerged from a study of blood T cell repertoires in COVID-19. The length of the CDR3 is 13 residues. V was trimmed by 6 bases and J by 11 bases, leaving 19 bases between them. Germline V gene lookup returns CDR1 SEHNR and CDR2 FQNEAQ (reference sequence). How the authors handled the data: Amplification of reference gene primers provided the estimated nucleated cell counts. TCRdb keeps only in-frame clones here, not all; method: immunoSEQ multiplex PCR. That table furnishes V, J and clone size, whereas the DNA furnished D and trimming. The sample has 230,000 or so clones, about 85% seen once. In assigning cohorts, the study relied on participant-reported clinical history.

This TCR was sampled from a woman aged 50 to 60 who had been exposed to COVID-19. The chain combines TRBV7-9 with TRBJ1-1, with a tentative D call TRBD1 (6 bases). The specimen was PBMCs or T cells enriched from blood (not recorded which). CDR3 loop: CASSPYRALRAFF. The CDR3 DNA sequence: TGTGCCAGCAGTCCATACAGGGCACTTAGGGCTTTCTTT.